The following is a TCR beta chain sequence with its context. The data belong to a study of blood T cell repertoires in COVID-19. V lost 4 bases and J lost 9, with 17 bases in between. CDR1 and CDR2 from the germline V gene are SGHNT and YYREEE (reference sequence). This CDR3 spans 15 amino acids. In the source study's methods: Amplification of reference gene primers provided the estimated nucleated cell counts. Generated by immunoSEQ multiplex PCR, the TCRdb table keeps only in-frame clones and is missing some. Clone size and the V and J calls come from that table; the DNA yielded D and trimming. The top ten clones hold approximately 11% of a sample with under 350,000 clones, 70% to 90% of them seen once.

The sequence derives from a woman in her sixties or seventies with acute or convalescent COVID-19. Source material: peripheral blood. This rearrangement joins TRBV5-4 to TRBJ1-6, with a tentative D call TRBD1 (6 bases). CDR3 DNA sequence: TGTGCCAGCAGCCCCGACAGGCAACTTGGTTCACCCCTCCACTTT. Its protein product is CASSPDRQLGSPLHF.